One sample yielded the 9 T cell receptor beta chains listed below, sequenced in a study of blood T cell repertoires in COVID-19. The method was immunoSEQ multiplex PCR; TCRdb's version includes in-frame clones alone and lacks a portion of them. The sample lists 150,000 to 200,000 clones, 88% occurring once. What was sequenced was peripheral blood. These receptor sequences come from a human donor in a cohort sampled during active COVID-19.

This clone has a handful of counts. This rearrangement joins TRBV5-5 to TRBJ1-5, with D hard to call. The ends were cut back, 1 base at V and 5 bases at J, with 10 bases in the middle. The CDR3 is made up of 14 amino acids. CDR1 and CDR2 (germline): SGHKS, YYEKEE (reference sequence). The CDR3 spells CASSLRGKDQPQHF. The CDR3, as DNA: TGTGCCAGCAGCTTGCGAGGGAAGGATCAGCCCCAGCATTTT.

The chain is built from TRBV27 and TRBJ2-1; no firm D call. The germline CDR1 and CDR2 sequences are MNHEY and SMNVEV (reference sequence). V lost 4 bases and J 0 bases, leaving 16 bases between the germline ends. The CDR3 runs to 17 residues. The chain's CDR3 is CASSSSRYASSYNEQFF. DNA of the CDR3: TGTGCCAGCAGTTCGTCCCGCTACGCGAGCTCCTACAATGAGCAGTTCTTC.

The table lists this clone with a count of one. This sequence joins TRBV7-8 and TRBJ1-1; 9 bases are a match to TRBD1. The trim removed 6 bases at V and 5 bases at J, leaving 7 bases unmatched. The CDR3 consists of 14 residues. The V gene's germline CDR1 is SGHVS and CDR2 FQNEAQ. This CDR3 is CASSSQGAITEAFF. DNA of the CDR3: TGTGCCAGCAGTTCACAGGGGGCGATAACTGAAGCTTTCTTT. The variable domain in full, with the rest retrieved from reference TRBV7-8 and TRBJ1-1, is GAGVSQSPRYKVAKRGQDVALRCDPISGHVSLFWYQQALGQGPEFLTYFQNEAQLDKSGLPSDRFFAERPEGSVSTLKIQRTQQEDSAVYLCASSSQGAITEAFFGQGTRLTVV.

The rearrangement links TRBV19 to TRBJ2-6, with TRBD1 matching over 9 bases. The V gene end was trimmed by 5 bases and the J gene end by 1 base; junction bases not matched to a gene: 12. The CDR3 runs to 19 residues. Germline V lookup: CDR1 LNHDA, CDR2 SQIVND (reference sequence). This CDR3 is CASSPNPGTGRSGANVLTF. CDR3 nucleotide sequence: TGTGCCAGTAGTCCAAACCCCGGGACAGGGAGGTCTGGGGCCAACGTCCTGACTTTC.

The rearrangement uses TRBV15 and TRBJ2-7; weak D call: TRBD2 (6 bases). Deletions cut 0 bases from V and 6 bases from J, with 21 bases between. This CDR3 is built from 17 residues. CDR1 is LNHNV and CDR2 is YYDKDF in the germline V gene (reference sequence). CDR3: CATSRDFGGPKGLEQYF. In DNA, the CDR3 is TGTGCCACCAGCAGAGATTTCGGGGGACCCAAGGGGCTCGAGCAGTACTTC.

The chain joins TRBV7-2 to TRBJ2-7, with TRBD2 matching over 7 bases. Germline CDR1 and CDR2: SGHTA and FQGNSA. This CDR3 comprises 16 residues. V was pared by 1 base and J by 2 bases, with 8 bases of the junction left unmatched. The CDR3 loop reads CASSLDSGPGPYEQYF. CDR3 coding DNA: TGTGCCAGCAGCTTAGATAGCGGGCCCGGTCCCTACGAGCAGTACTTC.

The chain links TRBV2 to TRBJ2-1, with 11 nucleotides matching TRBD2. The CDR3 runs 15 residues. The germline CDR1 and CDR2 sequences are SNHLY and FYNNEI. Trimming at V came to 6 bases and at J to 6 bases, leaving 7 bases not matched to a gene. For the CDR3, the DNA is TGTGCCAGCAGGATGACTAGCGGGAACCGCAATGAGCAGTTCTTC. Its translation: CASRMTSGNRNEQFF.

This clone has just one count. The junction differs from germline at one of its ends, possibly a read error. This sequence joins TRBV4-1 and TRBJ2-1, with 14 nucleotides matching TRBD2. This CDR3 has 15 amino acids. Germline V CDR1 and CDR2: MGHRA, YSYEKL. CDR3 DNA sequence: TGCGCCAGCAGCCAAGTCTGGACTAGCGGGAGGAGTCAGGTCTTC. Its translation: CASSQVWTSGRSQVF.

DNA for the CDR3: TGCGCCAGCAGCTTGGCCGGACTAGCGGTCACAGATACGCAGTATTTT. Protein: CASSLAGLAVTDTQYF. J is TRBJ2-3 and V is TRBV5-1, with TRBD2 matching 10 bases. The CDR3 sequence is 16 residues long. The germline V gene encodes CDR1 SGHRS and CDR2 YFSETQ. The V and J ends lost 0 bases and 2 bases, in that order; junction bases with no gene match: 3.